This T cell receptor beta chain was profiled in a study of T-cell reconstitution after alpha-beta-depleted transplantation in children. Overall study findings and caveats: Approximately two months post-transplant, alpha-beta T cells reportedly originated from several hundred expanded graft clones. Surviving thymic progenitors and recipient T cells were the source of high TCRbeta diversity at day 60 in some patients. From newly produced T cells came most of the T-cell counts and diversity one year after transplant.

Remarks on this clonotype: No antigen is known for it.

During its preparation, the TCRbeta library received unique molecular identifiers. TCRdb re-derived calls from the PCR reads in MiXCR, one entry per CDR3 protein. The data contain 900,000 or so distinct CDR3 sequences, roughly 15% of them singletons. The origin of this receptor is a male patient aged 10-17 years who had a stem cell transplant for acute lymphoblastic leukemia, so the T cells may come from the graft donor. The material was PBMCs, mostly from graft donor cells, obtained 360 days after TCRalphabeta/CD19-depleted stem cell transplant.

The CDR3 region has the DNA TGCAGCGTTGAAGACCTAGGGACAGGGGGCTTCCTTTGGGGCTACACCTTC. Encoded protein: CSVEDLGTGGFLWGYTF. The chain carries TRBV29-1 and TRBJ1-2, with TRBD1 identical over 12 bases. J was trimmed by 8 bases and V by 0 bases; bases with no gene match: 13. This CDR3 has 17 amino acids. Germline V gene data show CDR1 as SQVTM and CDR2 as ANQGSEA.